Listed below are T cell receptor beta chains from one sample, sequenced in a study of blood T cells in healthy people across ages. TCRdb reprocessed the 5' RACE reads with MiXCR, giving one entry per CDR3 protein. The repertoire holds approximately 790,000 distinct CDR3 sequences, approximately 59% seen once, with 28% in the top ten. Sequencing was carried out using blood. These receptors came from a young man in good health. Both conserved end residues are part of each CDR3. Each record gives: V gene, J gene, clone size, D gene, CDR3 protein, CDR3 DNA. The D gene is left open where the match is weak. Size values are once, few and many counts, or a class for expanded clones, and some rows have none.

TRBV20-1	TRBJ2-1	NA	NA	CSARDRAAPYNEQFF	TGCAGTGCTAGAGATCGTGCGGCTCCTTACAATGAGCAGTTCTTC
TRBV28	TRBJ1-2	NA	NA	CASSPATRGETNYGYTF	TGTGCCAGCAGCCCGGCCACTCGGGGGGAAACTAACTATGGCTACACCTTC
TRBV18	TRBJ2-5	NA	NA	CASSPAGQRFQETQYF	TGTGCCAGCTCACCAGCCGGACAGAGATTCCAAGAGACCCAGTACTTC
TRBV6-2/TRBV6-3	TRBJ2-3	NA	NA	CASKSQGFLDTQYF	TGTGCCAGCAAGTCTCAGGGGTTCCTAGATACGCAGTATTTT
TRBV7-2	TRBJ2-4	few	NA	CATKWTVALAKNIQYF	TGTGCCACGAAATGGACAGTCGCACTAGCCAAAAACATTCAGTACTTC
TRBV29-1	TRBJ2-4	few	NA	CSAIRLAGNIQYF	TGCAGCGCCATCCGATTAGCCGGAAACATTCAGTACTTC
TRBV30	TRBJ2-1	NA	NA	CAWSPDLSRGDEQFF	TGTGCCTGGAGTCCGGACCTAAGCCGAGGGGATGAGCAGTTCTTC
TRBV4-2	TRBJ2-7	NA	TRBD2	CASSQVASGGYEQYF	TGTGCCAGCAGCCAAGTGGCTAGCGGGGGCTACGAGCAGTACTTC
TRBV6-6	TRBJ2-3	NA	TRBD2	CASSYDLAGVHTDTQYF	TGTGCCAGCAGTTACGATCTAGCGGGGGTACACACAGATACGCAGTATTTT
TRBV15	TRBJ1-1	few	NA	CATSRDTDFRHTEAFF	TGTGCCACCAGCAGAGATACGGACTTTCGGCACACTGAAGCTTTCTTT
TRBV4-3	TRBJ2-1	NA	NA	CASSQDSQGNEQFF	TGCGCCAGCAGCCAAGATAGCCAGGGCAATGAGCAGTTCTTC
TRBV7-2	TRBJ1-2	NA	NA	CASSLVENYGYTF	TGTGCCAGCAGCTTAGTAGAAAACTATGGCTACACCTTC
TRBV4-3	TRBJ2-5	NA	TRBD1	CASSQGTGSAETQYF	TGCGCCAGCAGCCAAGGGACAGGGTCGGCGGAGACCCAGTACTTC
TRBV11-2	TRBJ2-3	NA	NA	CASTYGGRTDTQYF	TGTGCCAGCACCTACGGGGGTCGCACAGATACGCAGTATTTT
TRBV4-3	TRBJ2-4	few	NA	CASSQGYLAKNIQYF	TGCGCCAGCAGCCAGGGCTACTTAGCCAAAAACATTCAGTACTTC
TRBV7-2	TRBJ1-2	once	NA	CASSGGAIGIYGYTF	TGTGCCAGCAGTGGAGGGGCAATAGGAATCTATGGCTACACCTTC
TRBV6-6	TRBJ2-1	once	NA	CASSPGPLYSEQFF	TGTGCCAGCAGCCCCGGGCCACTATACAGTGAGCAGTTCTTC
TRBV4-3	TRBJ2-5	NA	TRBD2	CASSQDGLAGGLQETQYF	TGCGCCAGCAGCCAAGATGGTCTAGCGGGGGGCCTCCAAGAGACCCAGTACTTC
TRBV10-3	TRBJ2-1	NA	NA	CAISDEGSGANEQFF	TGTGCCATCAGTGATGAGGGAAGCGGAGCCAATGAGCAGTTCTTC
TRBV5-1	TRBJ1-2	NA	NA	CASSLTRGTRSGYGYTF	TGCGCCAGCAGCTTAACCAGGGGCACTCGATCGGGCTATGGCTACACCTTC
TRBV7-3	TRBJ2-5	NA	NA	CASSNYQETQYF	TGTGCCAGCAGCAACTACCAAGAGACCCAGTACTTC
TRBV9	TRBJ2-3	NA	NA	CASSVAGLDTQYF	TGTGCCAGCAGCGTAGCGGGACTAGATACGCAGTATTTT
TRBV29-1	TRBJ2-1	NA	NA	CSVDTQSSYNEQFF	TGCAGCGTTGACACCCAAAGCTCCTACAATGAGCAGTTCTTC
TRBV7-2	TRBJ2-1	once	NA	CASSPISRGPPQFF	TGTGCCAGCAGCCCTATCTCTCGGGGCCCGCCCCAGTTCTTC
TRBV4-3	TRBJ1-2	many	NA	CASSQDFGSLRYGYTF	TGCGCCAGCAGCCAAGATTTTGGGAGCCTGCGCTATGGCTACACCTTC
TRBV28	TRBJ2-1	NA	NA	CASSFSADEQFF	TGTGCCAGCAGTTTTTCTGCGGATGAGCAGTTCTTC
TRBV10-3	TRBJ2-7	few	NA	CAISGGGTPYEQYF	TGTGCCATCAGTGGAGGCGGGACTCCCTACGAGCAGTACTTC
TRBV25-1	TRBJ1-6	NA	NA	CASSDYGRKYNSPLHF	TGTGCCAGCAGTGACTACGGGCGGAAATATAATTCACCCCTCCACTTT
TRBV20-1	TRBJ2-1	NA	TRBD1	CSASSRDRVGSPYNEQFF	TGCAGTGCCTCGTCCCGGGACAGGGTAGGGAGCCCTTACAATGAGCAGTTCTTC
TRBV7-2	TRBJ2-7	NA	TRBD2	CASGGTAGGNYEQYF	TGTGCCAGCGGGGGAACAGCGGGGGGAAACTACGAGCAGTACTTC
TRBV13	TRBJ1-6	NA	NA	CASSLKFLDSPLHF	TGTGCCAGCAGCTTAAAGTTTTTGGATTCACCCCTCCACTTT
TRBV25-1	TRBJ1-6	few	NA	CASSDTTGGSPLHF	TGTGCCAGCAGTGACACCACAGGCGGCTCACCCCTCCACTTT
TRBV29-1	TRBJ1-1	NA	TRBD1	CSVETGGGTEAFF	TGCAGCGTTGAAACAGGGGGTGGAACTGAAGCTTTCTTT
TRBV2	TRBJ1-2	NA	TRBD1	CASSLTGGGYTF	TGTGCCAGCAGTCTTACAGGGGGTGGCTACACCTTC
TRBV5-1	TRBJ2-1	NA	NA	CASSLVGRGRDEQFF	TGCGCCAGCAGCTTGGTCGGCAGGGGTAGGGATGAGCAGTTCTTC
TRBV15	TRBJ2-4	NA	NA	CATSRGYIQYF	TGTGCCACCAGCAGAGGTTACATTCAGTACTTC
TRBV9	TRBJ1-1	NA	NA	CASSVFLNTEAFF	TGTGCCAGCAGCGTATTTCTGAACACTGAAGCTTTCTTT
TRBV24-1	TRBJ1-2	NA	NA	CATSDKVAYGYTF	TGTGCCACCAGTGATAAGGTTGCGTATGGCTACACCTTC
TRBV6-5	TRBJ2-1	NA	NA	CASSYSPGAYNEQFF	TGTGCCAGCAGTTACTCCCCAGGAGCCTACAATGAGCAGTTCTTC
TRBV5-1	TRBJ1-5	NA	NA	CASSLEVDQPQHF	TGCGCCAGCAGCTTGGAGGTGGACCAGCCCCAGCATTTT
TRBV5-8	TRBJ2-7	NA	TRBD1	CASSSGQGHPYEQYF	TGTGCCAGCAGCTCCGGACAGGGGCACCCCTACGAGCAGTACTTC
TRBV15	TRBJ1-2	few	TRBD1	CATSSTGVVGTF	TGTGCCACCAGCAGTACAGGGGTAGTTGGCACCTTC
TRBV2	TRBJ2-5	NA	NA	CASRWGSETQYF	TGTGCCAGCAGATGGGGGAGTGAGACCCAGTACTTC
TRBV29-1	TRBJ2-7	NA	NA	CSVEERGKYEQYF	TGCAGCGTTGAAGAGCGGGGAAAATACGAGCAGTACTTC
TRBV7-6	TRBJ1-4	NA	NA	CASARGADEKLFF	TGTGCCAGTGCCAGGGGCGCGGATGAAAAACTGTTTTTT
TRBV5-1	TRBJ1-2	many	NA	CASSREGSLRGYGYTF	TGCGCCAGCAGCCGAGAGGGGTCTCTGAGAGGATATGGCTACACCTTC
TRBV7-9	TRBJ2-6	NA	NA	CASSWDHNVLTF	TGTGCCAGCAGCTGGGACCACAACGTCCTGACTTTC
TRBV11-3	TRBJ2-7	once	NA	CASSLGGQGHEQYF	TGTGCCAGCAGCTTAGGAGGTCAGGGCCACGAGCAGTACTTC
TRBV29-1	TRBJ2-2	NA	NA	CSVRFRDNTGELFF	TGCAGCGTTAGGTTCCGGGACAACACCGGGGAGCTGTTTTTT
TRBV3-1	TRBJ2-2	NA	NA	CASSQDAGGTGELFF	TGTGCCAGCAGCCAAGATGCAGGAGGCACCGGGGAGCTGTTTTTT
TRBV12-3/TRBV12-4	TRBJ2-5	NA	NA	CASSLFQAPDTQYF	TGTGCCAGCAGTTTATTCCAAGCCCCTGACACCCAGTACTTC
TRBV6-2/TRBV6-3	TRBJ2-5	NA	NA	CASSSPWRDMQETQYF	TGTGCCAGCAGTTCCCCGTGGAGGGACATGCAAGAGACCCAGTACTTC
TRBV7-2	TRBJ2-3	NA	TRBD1	CASRTQGEDTQYF	TGTGCCAGCCGCACCCAGGGGGAGGATACGCAGTATTTT
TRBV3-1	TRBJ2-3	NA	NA	CASSQEGILSTDTQYF	TGTGCCAGCAGCCAAGAAGGCATCCTTAGCACAGATACGCAGTATTTT
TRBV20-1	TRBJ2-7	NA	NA	CSARDLGSNEQYF	TGCAGTGCTAGAGATCTTGGCAGTAACGAGCAGTACTTC